These 24 T cell receptor beta chains originate from one sample sequenced in a study of persistence of HIV-infected CD4 T cells. This was the immunoSEQ version 4 assay in survey mode. TCRdb's copy holds only in-frame clones and misses some; the assay was immunoSEQ multiplex PCR. This sample yields 40,000 to 60,000 clones, of which about 90% are seen a single time; approximately 3.2% belongs to the top ten. Cells were stimulated nonspecifically with anti-CD3/anti-CD28 magnetic beads. Responding CD4+ T cells were sorted by upregulation of both CD40 ligand and CD69. Antigen specificity for these receptors is unknown. Sequencing used CD4+ T cells sorted from PBMCs after roughly 19-hour stimulation, obtained from a patient who received antiretroviral therapy. The receptor set was obtained from an adult woman with HIV who was CMV-seropositive.

The chain recombines TRBV7-9 with TRBJ1-1; TRBD1 might be the D (6 bases). Germline CDR1 is SEHNR and CDR2 is FQNEAQ (reference sequence). The CDR3 is made up of 14 amino acids. The V end lost 6 bases, the J end lost 0 bases, and 11 bases lay between the germline ends. CDR3 DNA: TGTGCCAGCAGACTACAGGGTTTGAACACTGAAGCTTTCTTT. Translating gives CASRLQGLNTEAFF.

This chain connects TRBV5-1 to TRBJ1-5, with a possible D match to TRBD1 (6 bases). V lost 2 bases and J 6 bases, leaving 15 bases between the germline ends. Looked up from germline, CDR1 is SGHRS and CDR2 is YFSETQ. The CDR3 sequence is 15 residues long. The CDR3 reads CASSLGGAESQPQHF. The CDR3 bases are TGCGCCAGCAGCTTAGGGGGGGCCGAAAGTCAGCCCCAGCATTTT.

The V and J genes are TRBV4-1 and TRBJ1-6; 9 bases are shared with TRBD1. This CDR3 region has 19 residues. Trimming at V came to 0 bases and at J to 9 bases, leaving 15 bases not matched to a gene. Germline V gene lookup returns CDR1 MGHRA and CDR2 YSYEKL. The CDR3 DNA sequence: TGCGCCAGCAGCCAAGATGGCGCCCGAGCGGACAGGGGTCGTTCACCCCTCCACTTT. Its protein is CASSQDGARADRGRSPLHF.

The gene calls are TRBV18 and TRBJ2-1, with TRBD2 matching over 9 bases. V was pared by 4 bases and J by 8 bases, with 9 bases of the junction left unmatched. Germline V gene sequence: CDR1 KGHSH, CDR2 LQKENI. This CDR3 is 15 amino acids long. The CDR3 region has the DNA TGTGCCAGCTCACTGGGACTAGCCGGATTGGATGAGCAGTTCTTC. Protein sequence: CASSLGLAGLDEQFF.

This chain links TRBV5-1 with TRBJ1-1; no clear D. The CDR3 runs 14 residues. The germline V gene has CDR1 SGHRS and CDR2 YFSETQ. V dropped 1 base and J dropped 1 base, with 8 bases sitting between them. As DNA, the CDR3 is TGCGCCAGCAGCTTGCAGACGGGGAACACTGAAGCTTTCTTT. Its protein product is CASSLQTGNTEAFF. Based on the CDR3 plus reference TRBV5-1 and TRBJ1-1, the full variable domain is KAGVTQTPRYLIKTRGQQVTLSCSPISGHRSVSWYQQTPGQGLQFLFEYFSETQRNKGNFPGRFSGRQFSNSRSEMNVSTLELGDSALYLCASSLQTGNTEAFFGQGTRLTVV.

This clone has only one observation. V usage is TRBV10-3 and J usage is TRBJ2-2, with D possibly TRBD1 on 5 matching bases. V lost 3 bases and J lost 7, with 12 bases in between. Germline V gene sequence: CDR1 ENHRY, CDR2 SYGVKD. This CDR3 spans 14 amino acids. CDR3 coding DNA: TGTGCCATCAGTGACGGCAGGGAAAACGGGGAGCTGTTTTTT. Protein: CAISDGRENGELFF.

The chain has TRBV19 and TRBJ2-7, with TRBD2 matching over 10 bases. Germline lookup yields CDR1 LNHDA and CDR2 SQIVND (reference sequence). Trimming took 4 bases from V and 5 from J; bases not matched to a gene: 20. This CDR3 region has 19 residues. The CDR3 DNA reads as TGTGCCAGTAGTACCACGCCCGAAAAACTAGCGGGATTGACAGACGAGCAGTACTTC. It codes for CASSTTPEKLAGLTDEQYF.

J is TRBJ2-3 and V is TRBV2, with D possibly matching TRBD1 (5 bases). The germline CDR1 and CDR2 sequences are SNHLY and FYNNEI. The V end lost 2 bases, the J end lost 6 bases, and 12 bases lay between the germline ends. This CDR3 region has 14 residues. The CDR3 bases are TGTGCCAGCAGTGAATTTAGGGGAACGGATACGCAGTATTTT. This gives the protein CASSEFRGTDTQYF.

V is TRBV20-1 and J is TRBJ2-5, with D perhaps TRBD2 (6 bases). From germline, CDR1 is DFQATT and CDR2 SNEGSKA (reference sequence). The CDR3 is 11 residues long. Trimming removed 4 bases from V and 5 bases from J, with 8 bases in between. CDR3: CSATRGETQYF. CDR3 sequence (DNA): TGCAGTGCTACCCGGGGGGAGACCCAGTACTTC.

CDR3 sequence: CASSLVLDTIYF. The DNA of the CDR3 is TGTGCCAGCAGCTTGGTCTTGGACACCATATATTTT. The chain employs TRBV5-5 and TRBJ1-3; D is ambiguous. The germline V and J ends were trimmed by 0 bases and 8 bases, with 6 bases remaining between them. This CDR3 is built from 12 residues. The germline V gene encodes CDR1 SGHKS and CDR2 YYEKEE (reference sequence).

The V gene is TRBV19, the J gene TRBJ1-6; D not certain. The germline V gene encodes CDR1 LNHDA and CDR2 SQIVND (reference sequence). V was trimmed by 8 bases and J by 0 bases, leaving 11 bases between them. The CDR3 length is 15 residues. The CDR3 reads CASRGESSYNSPLHF. DNA of the CDR3: TGTGCCAGTCGTGGGGAGAGCTCCTATAATTCACCCCTCCACTTT.

CDR3 coding DNA: TGCGCCAGCAGCTTGGTTGTGGGGCCCACTGAAGCTTTCTTT. It specifies CASSLVVGPTEAFF. The gene calls are TRBV5-1 and TRBJ1-1; maybe TRBD1 (5 bases). Trimming stripped 0 bases from V and 4 bases from J, with 10 bases between. The CDR3 consists of 14 residues. Looked up from germline, CDR1 is SGHRS and CDR2 is YFSETQ.

V gene TRBV12-3 or TRBV12-4 combines with J gene TRBJ2-7; TRBD2 matches 7 bases. The CDR3 runs 13 residues. Trimming removed 7 bases from V and 2 bases from J; junction bases left unmatched: 5. CDR3 region: CASTTRGAYEQYF. The CDR3 bases are TGTGCCAGCACCACTCGGGGGGCCTACGAGCAGTACTTC.

The chain recombines TRBV7-2 with TRBJ2-2, with D hard to call. The V gene's germline CDR1 is SGHTA and CDR2 FQGNSA. Trimming took 5 bases from V and 0 from J, leaving 13 bases between them. CDR3 size: 16 residues. The CDR3 DNA sequence: TGTGCCAGCAGCCCCTGGGGTTACGCGAACACCGGGGAGCTGTTTTTT. Translation: CASSPWGYANTGELFF. Full variable domain (remainder filled in from reference TRBV7-2 and TRBJ2-2): GAGVSQSPSNKVTEKGKDVELRCDPISGHTALYWYRQSLGQGLEFLIYFQGNSAPDKSGLPSDRFSAERTGGSVSTLTIQRTQQEDSAVYLCASSPWGYANTGELFFGEGSRLTVL.

The rearrangement joins TRBV2 to TRBJ1-1; TRBD1 is a possible D gene (6 bases). The germline gives CDR1 SNHLY, CDR2 FYNNEI. V was pared by 6 bases and J by 1 base, with 9 bases between. The CDR3 is 13 residues long. Here the CDR3 reads CASRGQPNTEAFF. CDR3 coding DNA: TGTGCCAGCAGGGGACAACCGAACACTGAAGCTTTCTTT.

The chain combines TRBV24-1 with TRBJ2-2, with 7 bases identical to TRBD1. This CDR3 is built from 14 residues. The J segment lost 5 bases and the V segment lost 9 bases, leaving 8 bases of the junction unmatched. Germline V gene lookup returns CDR1 KGHDR and CDR2 SFDVKD. The CDR3 here is CATGPPTGTGELFF. Written as DNA, the CDR3 is TGTGCCACCGGACCACCGACAGGGACCGGGGAGCTGTTTTTT.

The rearrangement joins TRBV5-4 to TRBJ1-2; 8 nucleotides agree with TRBD1. The CDR3 covers 14 residues. The junction had 2 bases not matched to a gene; V was cut back by 4 bases and J by 0 bases. CDR1 is SGHNT, CDR2 YYREEE, per germline (reference sequence). The CDR3 reads CASSAGQANYGYTF. CDR3 nucleotide sequence: TGTGCCAGCAGCGCGGGACAGGCTAACTATGGCTACACCTTC.

This clone was counted a single time. The DNA of the CDR3 is TGTGCCAGCAGCCAGACCCGCAATTCACCCCTCCACTTT. Translating gives CASSQTRNSPLHF. The chain has TRBV3-1 (or the pseudogene TRBV3-2) and TRBJ1-6; D gene uncertain. This CDR3 spans 13 amino acids. Germline V lookup: CDR1 LGHDT, CDR2 YNNKEL (reference sequence). The germline V and J ends were trimmed by 3 bases and 7 bases, with 7 bases remaining between them.

The rearrangement uses TRBV24-1 and TRBJ2-2; TRBD1 might be the D (6 bases). CDR3 length: 16 amino acids. Germline lookup yields CDR1 KGHDR and CDR2 SFDVKD. Trimming took off 3 bases at V and 2 bases at J, with 12 bases between the two ends. CDR3 sequence: CATSDGVRGNTGELFF. The DNA for the CDR3 is TGTGCCACCAGTGATGGGGTCAGGGGAAACACCGGGGAGCTGTTTTTT.

This chain links TRBV7-8 with TRBJ2-5; perhaps TRBD2 as D (6 bases). The V gene's germline CDR1 is SGHVS and CDR2 FQNEAQ. This CDR3 has 16 residues. The V end lost 1 base, the J end lost 3 bases, and 15 bases lay between the germline ends. The CDR3 nucleotides read TGTGCCAGCAGCTTAGGTCTAGCGCCACACAAAGAGACCCAGTACTTC. Protein product: CASSLGLAPHKETQYF. The full variable domain, in which reference TRBV7-8 and TRBJ2-5 provide the parts outside the CDR3, is GAGVSQSPRYKVAKRGQDVALRCDPISGHVSLFWYQQALGQGPEFLTYFQNEAQLDKSGLPSDRFFAERPEGSVSTLKIQRTQQEDSAVYLCASSLGLAPHKETQYFGPGTRLLVL.

V usage is TRBV25-1 and J usage is TRBJ2-4, with unresolved D. CDR1 MGHDK and CDR2 SYGVNS come from the germline V gene. The CDR3 spans 13 residues. The V and J ends lost 6 bases and 0 bases respectively, with 6 bases between them. The CDR3 sequence: CASRDIAKNIQYF. In DNA form, the CDR3 reads TGTGCCAGCAGAGACATAGCCAAAAACATTCAGTACTTC.

The V and J genes are TRBV2 and TRBJ1-5; TRBD1 might be the D (6 bases). V was clipped by 4 bases and J by 5 bases, with 12 bases between them. This CDR3 comprises 14 residues. Germline CDR1 and CDR2: SNHLY and FYNNEI. The CDR3 nucleotides read TGTGCCAGCAGTGGGGGGGCTGGGGATCAGCCCCAGCATTTT. As protein: CASSGGAGDQPQHF.

The genes are TRBV27 and TRBJ1-2, with no clear D. V dropped 5 bases and J dropped 4 bases, with 14 bases sitting between them. This CDR3 is built from 14 residues. Germline V CDR1 and CDR2: MNHEY, SMNVEV (reference sequence). The CDR3 bases are TGTGCCAGCAGTCCCCGGGAGGGAATCTATGGCTACACCTTC. Amino acids: CASSPREGIYGYTF.

The chain employs TRBV6-2 or TRBV6-3 and TRBJ2-3; D ambiguous. CDR3 length equals 14 residues. Trimming took 6 bases from V and 3 from J, leaving 13 bases between them. Germline assignment: CDR1 MNHEY and CDR2 SVGEGT. The CDR3 spells CASSQYQATDTQYF. DNA for the CDR3: TGTGCCAGCAGCCAGTATCAGGCTACAGATACGCAGTATTTT.